Presented here are 11 T cell receptor beta chains from one specimen sequenced in a study of blood T cell repertoires in COVID-19. This table comes from immunoSEQ multiplex PCR, and its TCRdb copy is limited to in-frame clones, with some not included. The sample carries approximately 88,000 clones, about 77% recorded once. The sample comprised peripheral blood. The source is a man between 65 and 85 years old with COVID-19, enrolled during active disease.

A remark on this clone: It may be a read error: a sequence one base away is much more abundant. V gene TRBV29-1 combines with J gene TRBJ2-7; D possibly corresponds to TRBD2 (6 bases). From germline, CDR1 is SQVTM and CDR2 ANQGSEA. This CDR3 spans 12 amino acids. This chain's CDR3 is CNVGTGAYEQYF. CDR3 nucleotides: TGCAACGTTGGAACGGGAGCATACGAGCAGTACTTC.

This clone has ten or more counts. The J gene is TRBJ1-1, the V gene TRBV5-1; no firm D call. There are 12 residues in the CDR3. V was cut by 5 bases and J by 1 base, with 6 bases left in between. Germline lookup yields CDR1 SGHRS and CDR2 YFSETQ. This CDR3 reads CASRRGNTEAFF. CDR3 DNA: TGCGCCAGCAGACGAGGGAACACTGAAGCTTTCTTT.

This clone was observed a handful of times. This chain links TRBV5-6 with TRBJ2-7, with TRBD1 matching over 9 bases. Unmatched junction bases numbered 8, after V lost 3 bases and J lost 7 bases. The CDR3 spans 14 residues. Looked up from germline, CDR1 is SGHDT and CDR2 is YYEEEE. The CDR3 DNA sequence: TGTGCCAGCAGCTGGGCGGGACAGGGTGGAGAGCAGTACTTC. It encodes CASSWAGQGGEQYF.

The chain links TRBV5-1 to TRBJ1-2, with TRBD1 identical over 10 bases. The CDR3 length is 16 residues. In germline, CDR1 is SGHRS, CDR2 YFSETQ. After removal of 5 bases from V and 8 bases from J, the junction contained 15 bases not matched to a gene. CDR3 nucleotides: TGCGCCAGCAGACGGTCCGGGACAGGGGTTATAGGCGGCTACACCTTC. It yields the protein CASRRSGTGVIGGYTF.

The chain has TRBV6-5 and TRBJ1-2, with TRBD1 matching over 10 bases. This CDR3 is built from 11 residues. Trimming cost V 5 bases and J 10 bases; bases outside gene matches: 1. The germline V gene has CDR1 MNHEY and CDR2 SVGAGI. CDR3 residues: CASSRQGAYTF. DNA of the CDR3: TGTGCCAGCAGTCGACAGGGGGCCTACACCTTC.

This chain connects TRBV6-1 to TRBJ2-7; weak D call: TRBD1 (6 bases). This CDR3 is built from 14 residues. The V gene's germline CDR1 is MNHNS and CDR2 SASEGT. Between the trimmed V and J ends, which lost 3 bases and 6 bases, there was a span of 15 bases. This chain's CDR3 is CASSEQGLAGEQYF. In nucleotides, the CDR3 is TGTGCCAGCAGTGAGCAGGGGCTCGCGGGCGAGCAGTACTTC.

This chain uses TRBV18 with TRBJ1-5; TRBD1 matches at 7 bases. Germline assignment: CDR1 KGHSH and CDR2 LQKENI. V trimming: 3 bases; J trimming: 5 bases; junction bases outside the gene matches: 1. This CDR3 spans 13 amino acids. Here the CDR3 DNA reads TGTGCCAGCTCACCCCAGGGGGATCAGCCCCAGCATTTT. It is translated as CASSPQGDQPQHF. The complete variable domain, with remaining parts taken from reference TRBV18 and TRBJ1-5, reads NAGVMQNPRHLVRRRGQEARLRCSPMKGHSHVYWYRQLPEEGLKFMVYLQKENIIDESGMPKERFSAEFPKEGPSILRIQQVVRGDSAAYFCASSPQGDQPQHFGDGTRLSIL.

The chain links TRBV6-5 to TRBJ2-7; D not certain. CDR1 MNHEY and CDR2 SVGAGI come from the germline V gene. V lost 7 bases to trimming and J lost 1 base, with 17 bases between them. The length of the CDR3 is 15 residues. The CDR3 DNA reads TGTGCCAGCAAAAACCCCCGGAGTGGGTCCTACGAGCAGTACTTC. This gives the protein CASKNPRSGSYEQYF.

This chain connects TRBV7-2 to TRBJ2-1, with TRBD1 as a possible D gene (7 bases). Germline V gene lookup returns CDR1 SGHTA and CDR2 FQGNSA. The CDR3 runs to 16 residues. V was pared by 8 bases and J by 7 bases, with 24 bases between. The CDR3 DNA reads as TGTGCCAGCTTGCCCCAAGTGGGTGCAGGGGGGAATGAGCAGTTCTTC. Protein: CASLPQVGAGGNEQFF.

The chain carries TRBV6-2 or TRBV6-3 and TRBJ2-7; 7 bases are shared with TRBD1. CDR1 and CDR2 (germline): MNHEY, SVGEGT. J gave up 4 bases and V 0 bases, and 12 bases lay outside the gene matches. This CDR3 region has 17 residues. The CDR3 bases are TGTGCCAGCAGTTACTCGATCCGACAGGGCCTTTTGTACGAGCAGTACTTC. This gives the protein CASSYSIRQGLLYEQYF.

V is TRBV14 and J is TRBJ1-1, with 8 bases fitting TRBD1. V was pared by 2 bases and J by 1 base, with 6 bases of the junction left unmatched. The CDR3 sequence is 16 residues long. CDR1 is SGHDN and CDR2 is FVKESK in the germline V gene. The CDR3 nucleotides read TGTGCCAGCAGCCAATATGGACAGGGCCGGAACACTGAAGCTTTCTTT. This codes for CASSQYGQGRNTEAFF. Full variable domain (remainder filled in from reference TRBV14 and TRBJ1-1): EAGVTQFPSHSVIEKGQTVTLRCDPISGHDNLYWYRRVMGKEIKFLLHFVKESKQDESGMPNNRFLAERTGGTYSTLKVQPAELEDSGVYFCASSQYGQGRNTEAFFGQGTRLTVV.